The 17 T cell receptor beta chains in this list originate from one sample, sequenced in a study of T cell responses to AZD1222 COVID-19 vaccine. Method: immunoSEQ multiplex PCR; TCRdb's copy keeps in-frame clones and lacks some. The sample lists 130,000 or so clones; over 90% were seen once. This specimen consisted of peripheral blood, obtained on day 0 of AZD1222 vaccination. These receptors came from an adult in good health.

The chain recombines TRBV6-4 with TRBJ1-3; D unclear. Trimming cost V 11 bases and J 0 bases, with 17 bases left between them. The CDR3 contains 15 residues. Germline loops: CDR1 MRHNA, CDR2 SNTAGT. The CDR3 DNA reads TGTGCCGGCTGGGCAGGAGCCTTCTCTGGAAACACCATATATTTT. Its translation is CAGWAGAFSGNTIYF.

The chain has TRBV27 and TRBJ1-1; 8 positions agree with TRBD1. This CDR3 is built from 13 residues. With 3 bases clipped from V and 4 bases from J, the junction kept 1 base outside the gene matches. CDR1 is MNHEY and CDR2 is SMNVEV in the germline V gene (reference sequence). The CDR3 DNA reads TGTGCCAGCAGTTTGACAGGGGCCACTGAAGCTTTCTTT. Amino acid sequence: CASSLTGATEAFF.

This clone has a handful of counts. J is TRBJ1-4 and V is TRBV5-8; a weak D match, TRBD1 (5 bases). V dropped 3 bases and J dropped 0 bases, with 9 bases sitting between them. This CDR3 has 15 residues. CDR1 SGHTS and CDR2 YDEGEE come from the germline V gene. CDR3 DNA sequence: TGTGCCAGCAGCTCGAGGGGAACAACTAATGAAAAACTGTTTTTT. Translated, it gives CASSSRGTTNEKLFF.

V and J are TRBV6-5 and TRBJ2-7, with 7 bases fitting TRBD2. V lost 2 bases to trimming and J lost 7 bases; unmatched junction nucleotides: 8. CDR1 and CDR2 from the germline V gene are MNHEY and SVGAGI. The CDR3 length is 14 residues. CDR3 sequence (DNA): TGTGCCAGCAGTTACGCGGGGGACTCTCGGGAGCAGTACTTC. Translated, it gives CASSYAGDSREQYF.

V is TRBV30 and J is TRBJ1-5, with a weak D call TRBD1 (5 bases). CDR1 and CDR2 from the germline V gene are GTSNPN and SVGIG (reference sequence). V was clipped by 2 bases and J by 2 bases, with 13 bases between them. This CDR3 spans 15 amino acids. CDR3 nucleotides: TGTGCCTGGAGTCCTGGACATCTGGGCAATCAGCCCCAGCATTTT. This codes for CAWSPGHLGNQPQHF.

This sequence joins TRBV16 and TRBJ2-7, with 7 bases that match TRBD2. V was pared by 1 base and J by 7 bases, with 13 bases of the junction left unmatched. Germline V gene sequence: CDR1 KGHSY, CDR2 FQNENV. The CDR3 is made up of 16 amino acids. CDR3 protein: CASSQYKTSAMGEQYF. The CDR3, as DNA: TGTGCCAGCAGCCAATATAAAACTAGCGCGATGGGGGAGCAGTACTTC.

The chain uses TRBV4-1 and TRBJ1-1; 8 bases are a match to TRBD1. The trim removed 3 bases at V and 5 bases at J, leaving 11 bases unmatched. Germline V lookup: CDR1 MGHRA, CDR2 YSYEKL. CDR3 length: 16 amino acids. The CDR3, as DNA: TGCGCCAGCAGCCAGCCGGGACAGGCCTCGGGAACTGAAGCTTTCTTT. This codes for CASSQPGQASGTEAFF.

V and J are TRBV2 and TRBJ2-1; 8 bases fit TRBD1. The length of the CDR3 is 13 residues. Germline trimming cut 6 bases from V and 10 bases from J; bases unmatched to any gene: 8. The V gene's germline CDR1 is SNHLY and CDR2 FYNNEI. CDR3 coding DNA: TGTGCCAGCAGCCTAATAACAGGGGGGGAGCAGTTCTTC. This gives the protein CASSLITGGEQFF.

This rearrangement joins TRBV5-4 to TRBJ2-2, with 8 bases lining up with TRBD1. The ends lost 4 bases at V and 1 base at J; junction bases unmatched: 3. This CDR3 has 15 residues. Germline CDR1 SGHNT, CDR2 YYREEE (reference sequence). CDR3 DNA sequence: TGTGCCAGCAGCACGGGACAGGAGAACACCGGGGAGCTGTTTTTT. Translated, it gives CASSTGQENTGELFF.

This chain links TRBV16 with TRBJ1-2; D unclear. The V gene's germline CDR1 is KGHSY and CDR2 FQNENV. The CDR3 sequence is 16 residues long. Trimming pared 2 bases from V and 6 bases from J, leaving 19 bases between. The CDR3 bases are TGTGCCAGCAGCCAAGCGCTTTATGGGCATAGGGATGGCTACACCTTC. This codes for CASSQALYGHRDGYTF.

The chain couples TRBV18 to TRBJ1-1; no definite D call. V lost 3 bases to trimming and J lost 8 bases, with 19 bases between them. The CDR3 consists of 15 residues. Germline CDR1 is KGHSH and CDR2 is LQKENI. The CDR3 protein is CASSPPQIRLQEAFF. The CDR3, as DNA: TGTGCCAGCTCACCTCCTCAAATACGCTTGCAGGAAGCTTTCTTT.

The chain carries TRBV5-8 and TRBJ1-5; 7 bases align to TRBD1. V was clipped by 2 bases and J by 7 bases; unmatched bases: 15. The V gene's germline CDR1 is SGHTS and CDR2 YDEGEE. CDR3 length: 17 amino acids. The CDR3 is CASSLYSGTDNSQPQHF. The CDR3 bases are TGTGCCAGCAGCTTATACTCCGGGACAGATAATTCCCAGCCCCAGCATTTT.

Here the CDR3 DNA reads TGTGCCAGCAGCCCCGGGACAGGGCTTGGAAACACCATATATTTT. This sequence encodes CASSPGTGLGNTIYF. The J gene is TRBJ1-3, the V gene TRBV5-4, with TRBD1 identical over 9 bases. Germline V gene lookup returns CDR1 SGHNT and CDR2 YYREEE (reference sequence). The V gene end was trimmed by 4 bases and the J gene end by 3 bases; junction bases not matched to a gene: 5. The CDR3 loop spans 15 amino acids.

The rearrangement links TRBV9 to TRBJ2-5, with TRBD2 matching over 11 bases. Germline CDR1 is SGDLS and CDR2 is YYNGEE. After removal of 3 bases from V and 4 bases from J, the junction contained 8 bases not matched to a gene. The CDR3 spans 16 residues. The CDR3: CASSAGSGRAPETQYF. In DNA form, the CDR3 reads TGTGCCAGCAGCGCCGGTAGCGGGAGGGCCCCAGAGACCCAGTACTTC.

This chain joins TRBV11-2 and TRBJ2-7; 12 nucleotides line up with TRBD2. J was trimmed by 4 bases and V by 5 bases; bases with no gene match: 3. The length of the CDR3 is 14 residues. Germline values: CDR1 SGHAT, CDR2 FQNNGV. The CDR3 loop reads CASSEGLAGYEQYF. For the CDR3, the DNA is TGTGCCAGCAGCGAAGGACTAGCGGGGTACGAGCAGTACTTC.

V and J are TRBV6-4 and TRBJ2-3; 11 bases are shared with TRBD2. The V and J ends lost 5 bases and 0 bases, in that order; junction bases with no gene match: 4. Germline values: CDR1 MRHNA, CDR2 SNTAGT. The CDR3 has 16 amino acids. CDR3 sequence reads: CASSSLAGGSTDTQYF. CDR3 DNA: TGTGCCAGCAGTTCTCTAGCGGGAGGAAGCACAGATACGCAGTATTTT.

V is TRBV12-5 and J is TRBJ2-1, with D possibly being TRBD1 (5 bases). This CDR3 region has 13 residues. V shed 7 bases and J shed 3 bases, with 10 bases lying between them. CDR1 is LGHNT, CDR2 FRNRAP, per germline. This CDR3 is CASVQGFYNEQFF. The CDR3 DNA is TGTGCTAGTGTCCAGGGTTTCTACAATGAGCAGTTCTTC.